Below are 28 T cell receptor beta chains sequenced from a single sample in a study of spatial heterogeneity in lung cancer (dated by TCRdb to the late 2010s). Broader findings and caveats from the paper: The number of expanded intratumoral alpha and beta TCRs correlated with the tumor nonsynonymous mutation count.

These TCRs' antigens remain unknown. This sample's time point label indicates: sample taken at primary tumor resection. Libraries were built with 5' RACE. The run used a NextSeq 500. Using fastp trimming at Q25 and MiXCR clonotype assembly, TCRdb reanalyzed the public sequencing data and kept in-frame beta chains. One record per CDR3 amino acid sequence lists the most common genes and DNA. In all, the sample holds approximately 9,700 distinct CDR3 sequences, and around 12% of those were seen once. The ten largest make up about 10% of the sample. The sample in question was lung tumor tissue, obtained at surgery. The receptors were gathered from a male donor with early-stage non-small cell lung cancer.

This clonotype was seen many times. DNA of the CDR3: TGTGCCAGCAGCACCGGTGGGGGAAACTACGAGCAGTACTTC. Amino acid sequence: CASSTGGGNYEQYF. V gene TRBV7-2 combines with J gene TRBJ2-7; D possibly matches TRBD1 or TRBD2 (5 bases each). The CDR3 sequence is 14 residues long. V was cut by 5 bases and J by 3 bases, with 14 bases left in between. Germline V gives CDR1 SGHTA, CDR2 FQGNSA.

This clonotype was seen at least ten times. V and J are TRBV20-1 and TRBJ2-2; TRBD1 matches 8 bases. This CDR3 region has 14 residues. The germline gives CDR1 DFQATT, CDR2 SNEGSKA (reference sequence). J lost 7 bases, V lost 3 bases, and 7 bases had no gene match. CDR3 region: CSARTGAGSGELFF. Written as DNA, the CDR3 is TGCAGTGCTAGGACAGGGGCAGGAAGCGGGGAGCTGTTTTTT.

This clonotype was detected ten times or more. This chain joins TRBV10-3 and TRBJ2-3; D gene uncertain. CDR1 ENHRY and CDR2 SYGVKD come from the germline V gene. Trimming left V 2 bases short and J 0 bases short, with 9 bases between. The CDR3 is 15 residues long. Here the CDR3 reads CAISERGSSTDTQYF. CDR3 coding DNA: TGTGCCATCAGTGAGCGCGGTTCGAGCACAGATACGCAGTATTTT.

This clonotype was recorded many times. This rearrangement joins TRBV5-1 to TRBJ2-5; D remains unclear. This CDR3 region has 12 residues. Germline CDR1 and CDR2: SGHRS and YFSETQ. Trimming took 2 bases from V and 2 from J, leaving 4 bases between them. CDR3 region: CASSFGQETQYF. The CDR3 DNA is TGCGCCAGCAGCTTCGGTCAAGAGACCCAGTACTTC.

This clonotype has at least ten counts. The gene calls are TRBV7-9 and TRBJ2-1; D is uncertain. Looked up from germline, CDR1 is SEHNR and CDR2 is FQNEAQ (reference sequence). The CDR3 covers 11 residues. Deletions cut 5 bases from V and 4 bases from J, with 3 bases between. The CDR3 loop is CASSKYNEQFF. In DNA form, the CDR3 reads TGTGCCAGCAGCAAATACAATGAGCAGTTCTTC.

This clonotype counts as medium-sized. V gene TRBV20-1 combines with J gene TRBJ1-6, with TRBD1 matching 10 bases. The germline gives CDR1 DFQATT, CDR2 SNEGSKA (reference sequence). This CDR3 is 17 amino acids long. Trimming took 5 bases from V and 7 from J; bases not matched to a gene: 14. CDR3: CSARGTGEGSKNSPLHF. The CDR3 nucleotides read TGCAGTGCTCGCGGGACAGGGGAGGGGAGTAAGAATTCACCCCTCCACTTT.

The table lists this clonotype with a few counts. The chain couples TRBV7-8 to TRBJ1-1; maybe TRBD1 (5 bases). The V gene's germline CDR1 is SGHVS and CDR2 FQNEAQ. The V gene lost 5 bases and the J gene lost 4 bases, with 14 bases spanning the gap. This CDR3 comprises 14 residues. CDR3 sequence reads: CASSRSRGGTEAFF. The CDR3 nucleotides read TGTGCCAGCAGCCGAAGCCGGGGGGGCACTGAAGCTTTCTTT.

This clonotype has ten or more counts. The rearrangement joins TRBV5-5 to TRBJ2-3, with TRBD1 matching over 8 bases. Unmatched junction bases numbered 7, after V lost 4 bases and J lost 0 bases. Germline V lookup: CDR1 SGHKS, CDR2 YYEKEE (reference sequence). The CDR3 has 16 amino acids. The CDR3, as DNA: TGTGCCAGCAGCGCTGGGACAGGCCCTAGCACAGATACGCAGTATTTT. Translated, it gives CASSAGTGPSTDTQYF.

This clonotype was detected many times. The chain combines TRBV12-5 with TRBJ2-1; D possibly matches TRBD1 or TRBD2 (5 bases each). Per germline, CDR1 LGHNT and CDR2 FRNRAP. V was trimmed by 1 base and J by 12 bases, leaving 22 bases between them. This CDR3 has 16 amino acids. The CDR3 is CASGLGPGQSKEGQFF. CDR3 in DNA: TGTGCTAGTGGTTTGGGGCCAGGACAATCAAAAGAGGGGCAGTTCTTC.

This clonotype counts as medium-sized. The rearrangement uses TRBV29-1 and TRBJ1-2; D is unclear. Trimming took 0 bases from V and 4 from J, leaving 9 bases between them. This CDR3 is built from 13 residues. Germline values: CDR1 SQVTM, CDR2 ANQGSEA. CDR3 coding DNA: TGCAGCGTTGAAGACCAGGATCCCTATGGCTACACCTTC. As protein: CSVEDQDPYGYTF.

This clonotype was detected ten times or more. This chain connects TRBV2 to TRBJ1-5; possible D gene TRBD1, 5 bases. This CDR3 is 17 amino acids long. From germline, CDR1 is SNHLY and CDR2 FYNNEI. The ends were cut back, 4 bases at V and 2 bases at J, with 18 bases in the middle. CDR3 nucleotides: TGTGCCAGCAGTGTTGGCCTGGGGGGGGGTGGCAATCAGCCCCAGCATTTT. Translating it yields CASSVGLGGGGNQPQHF.

This clonotype was counted at least ten times. The chain employs TRBV6-5 and TRBJ2-7; 7 nucleotides agree with TRBD1. V was pared by 8 bases and J by 6 bases, with 16 bases of the junction left unmatched. CDR3 length equals 15 residues. In germline, CDR1 is MNHEY, CDR2 SVGAGI. Here the CDR3 reads CASWEWGTESTEQYF. DNA for the CDR3: TGTGCCAGCTGGGAATGGGGGACAGAGAGTACCGAGCAGTACTTC.

The table lists this clonotype with many counts. The chain links TRBV7-6 to TRBJ2-7; the match to TRBD2 covers 7 bases. CDR1 SGHVS and CDR2 FNYEAQ come from the germline V gene. V was pared by 1 base and J by 6 bases, with 12 bases of the junction left unmatched. The CDR3 sequence is 16 residues long. CDR3 sequence reads: CASSLVAVGGPVEQYF. The CDR3 DNA sequence: TGTGCCAGCAGCTTAGTAGCGGTGGGAGGGCCGGTCGAGCAGTACTTC.

This clonotype has ten or more counts. The V gene is TRBV20-1, the J gene TRBJ1-1; maybe TRBD1 (5 bases). Per germline, CDR1 DFQATT and CDR2 SNEGSKA (reference sequence). The CDR3 loop spans 11 amino acids. V lost 6 bases and J lost 10, with 15 bases in between. In nucleotides, the CDR3 is TGCAGTGCGGACGTGGGTAGGGGAGCTTTCTTT. Residues: CSADVGRGAFF.

By frequency in the sample, this clonotype is medium-sized (0.01 to 0.1%). The chain recombines TRBV20-1 with TRBJ2-7; D is unresolved. This CDR3 comprises 16 residues. Germline CDR1 is DFQATT and CDR2 is SNEGSKA (reference sequence). Trimming removed 0 bases at V and 0 bases at J, with 15 bases between. The DNA of the CDR3 is TGCAGTGCTAGAGATTTGAGGAGTAAGAGCTCCTACGAGCAGTACTTC. The encoded protein is CSARDLRSKSSYEQYF.

This clonotype was seen repeatedly, ten times or more. This chain connects TRBV5-1 to TRBJ1-1; possibly TRBD1 for D (6 bases). Germline lookup yields CDR1 SGHRS and CDR2 YFSETQ. V lost 5 bases and J lost 0, with 11 bases in between. The CDR3 totals 14 residues. CDR3 residues: CASSPGHLNTEAFF. DNA of the CDR3: TGCGCCAGCAGTCCGGGACACTTGAACACTGAAGCTTTCTTT.

This clonotype was counted many times. The chain uses TRBV29-1 and TRBJ2-3; 11 positions match TRBD1. The germline gives CDR1 SQVTM, CDR2 ANQGSEA. J lost 3 bases, V lost 7 bases, and 3 bases had no gene match. This CDR3 has 13 amino acids. This CDR3 reads CSAGTGGTDTQYF. The CDR3, as DNA: TGCAGCGCCGGGACAGGGGGGACAGATACGCAGTATTTT.

The sample holds many counts of this clonotype. The chain joins TRBV28 to TRBJ2-1, with TRBD2 as a possible D gene (5 bases). The CDR3 contains 15 residues. The V gene's germline CDR1 is MDHEN and CDR2 SYDVKM. The V end was cut by 8 bases, the J end by 1 base, with 15 bases between. The CDR3 DNA sequence: TGTGCCAGCGCCAAAATCTCGGGGTCCTACAATGAGCAGTTCTTC. Translating it yields CASAKISGSYNEQFF. Full variable domain (rest looked up from reference TRBV28 and TRBJ2-1): DVKVTQSSRYLVKRTGEKVFLECVQDMDHENMFWYRQDPGLGLRLIYFSYDVKMKEKGDIPEGYSVSREKKERFSLILESASTNQTSMYLCASAKISGSYNEQFFGPGTRLTVL.

This clonotype was recorded at least ten times. The CDR3 coding sequence is TGTGCCAGCTCGCCTACAGGGGGATATGAGCAGTTCTTC. Amino acid sequence: CASSPTGGYEQFF. The rearrangement joins TRBV18 to TRBJ2-1; 8 bases match TRBD1. Germline V CDR1 and CDR2: KGHSH, LQKENI. V lost 6 bases to trimming and J lost 8 bases; unmatched junction nucleotides: 6. The CDR3 totals 13 residues.

This clonotype was observed a single time. CDR3 bases: TGTGCCAGCAGTCCGAGCCGGGGGTACACCGGGGAGCTGTTTTTT. It encodes CASSPSRGYTGELFF. The chain is built from TRBV28 and TRBJ2-2; TRBD2 might be the D (6 bases). The germline gives CDR1 MDHEN, CDR2 SYDVKM. This CDR3 spans 15 amino acids. V lost 5 bases and J 3 bases, leaving 13 bases between the germline ends.

At least ten counts were recorded for this clonotype. J is TRBJ2-1 and V is TRBV7-8, with TRBD2 as a possible D gene (5 bases). V lost 7 bases, J lost 8 bases, and 18 bases lay in between. The CDR3 spans 14 residues. Germline V CDR1 and CDR2: SGHVS, FQNEAQ. The CDR3 spells CASNRDQGSYEQFF. In nucleotides, the CDR3 is TGTGCCAGCAACCGGGATCAAGGGTCCTATGAGCAGTTCTTC.

This clonotype has a count of ten or more. The chain combines TRBV6-2 or TRBV6-3 with TRBJ1-1; 7 bases fit TRBD1. The CDR3 runs to 13 residues. Germline V gene lookup returns CDR1 MNHEY and CDR2 SVGEGT. V was clipped by 7 bases and J by 8 bases; unmatched bases: 10. CDR3 residues: CASTTGAGGEAFF. CDR3 in DNA: TGTGCCAGCACAACAGGGGCCGGGGGAGAAGCTTTCTTT.

This clonotype has a count of ten or more. The V and J genes are TRBV20-1 and TRBJ2-7; TRBD1 aligns across 9 bases. The V segment lost 3 bases and the J segment 7 bases; nucleotides outside the gene matches: 13. The germline V gene encodes CDR1 DFQATT and CDR2 SNEGSKA (reference sequence). The CDR3 extends over 15 amino acids. The CDR3: CSASRVMGQGGEQYF. In DNA form, the CDR3 reads TGCAGTGCTAGTCGTGTTATGGGACAGGGCGGTGAGCAGTACTTC.

V usage is TRBV20-1 and J usage is TRBJ2-3; D remains unclear. V was clipped by 3 bases and J by 0 bases, with 13 bases between them. The CDR3 length is 15 residues. Looked up from germline, CDR1 is DFQATT and CDR2 is SNEGSKA (reference sequence). The CDR3 region has the DNA TGCAGTGCTAGCCCGCGACAAACTAGCACAGATACGCAGTATTTT. It translates to CSASPRQTSTDTQYF.

This clonotype was observed many times. This chain joins TRBV5-1 and TRBJ1-1; 10 bases match TRBD1. This CDR3 spans 14 amino acids. The germline gives CDR1 SGHRS, CDR2 YFSETQ. The V and J ends lost 4 bases and 6 bases, in that order; junction bases with no gene match: 6. The CDR3 loop is CASSGGTGVAEAFF. Written as DNA, the CDR3 is TGCGCCAGCAGCGGGGGGACAGGGGTCGCTGAAGCTTTCTTT.

This clonotype was recorded many times. The chain couples TRBV6-2 or TRBV6-3 to TRBJ2-1; the D call may be TRBD1 or TRBD2 (5 bases each). Deletions cut 1 base from V and 6 bases from J, with 13 bases between. CDR3 length: 15 amino acids. CDR1 and CDR2 from the germline V gene are MNHEY and SVGEGT. The CDR3 protein is CASSYFGGSGNEQFF. As DNA, the CDR3 is TGTGCCAGCAGTTACTTTGGGGGATCGGGCAATGAGCAGTTCTTC.

This clonotype was seen repeatedly, ten times or more. The chain carries TRBV4-1 and TRBJ1-4; TRBD1 matches 7 bases. This CDR3 has 17 residues. Per the germline V gene, CDR1 is MGHRA and CDR2 is YSYEKL. V lost 2 bases to trimming and J lost 5 bases; unmatched junction nucleotides: 11. CDR3 sequence: CASSQKPPTGKNEKLFF. As DNA, the CDR3 is TGCGCCAGCAGCCAAAAACCCCCGACAGGGAAGAATGAAAAACTGTTTTTT.

This clonotype is judged medium-sized. The CDR3 loop is CASSLGGISNQPQHF. In DNA, the CDR3 is TGTGCCAGCAGCTTGGGTGGTATAAGCAATCAGCCCCAGCATTTT. The chain uses TRBV5-6 and TRBJ1-5, with no clear D. Germline CDR1 reads SGHDT; CDR2 reads YYEEEE. There are 15 residues in the CDR3. V shed 0 bases and J shed 1 base, with 8 bases lying between them.